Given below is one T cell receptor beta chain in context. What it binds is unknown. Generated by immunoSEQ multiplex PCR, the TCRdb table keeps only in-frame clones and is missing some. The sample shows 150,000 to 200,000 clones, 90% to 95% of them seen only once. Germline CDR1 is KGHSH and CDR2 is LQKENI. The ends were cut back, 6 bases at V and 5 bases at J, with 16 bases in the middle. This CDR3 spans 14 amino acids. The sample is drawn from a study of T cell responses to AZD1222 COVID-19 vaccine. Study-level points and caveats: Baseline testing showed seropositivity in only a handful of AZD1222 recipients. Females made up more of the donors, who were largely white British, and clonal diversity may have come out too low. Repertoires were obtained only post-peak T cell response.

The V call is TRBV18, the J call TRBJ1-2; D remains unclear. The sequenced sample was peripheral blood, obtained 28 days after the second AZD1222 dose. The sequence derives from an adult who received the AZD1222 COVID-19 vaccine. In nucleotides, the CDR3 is TGTGCCAGCTCCGATGGGCGGTTGGGGTATGGCTACACCTTC. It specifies CASSDGRLGYGYTF.